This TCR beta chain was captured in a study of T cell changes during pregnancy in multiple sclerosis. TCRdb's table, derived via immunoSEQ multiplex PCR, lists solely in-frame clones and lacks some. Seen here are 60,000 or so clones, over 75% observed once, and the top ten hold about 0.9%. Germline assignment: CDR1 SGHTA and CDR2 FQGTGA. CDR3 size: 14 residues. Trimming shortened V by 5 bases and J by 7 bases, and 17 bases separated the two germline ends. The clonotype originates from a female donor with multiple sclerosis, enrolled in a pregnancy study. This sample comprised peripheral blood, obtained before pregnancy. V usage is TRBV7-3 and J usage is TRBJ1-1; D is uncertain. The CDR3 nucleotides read TGTGCCAGCAGCCAAACCCGGGGAGCTAATGAAGCTTTCTTT. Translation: CASSQTRGANEAFF.